The rows below give T cell receptor beta chains drawn from one sample of a study of cytomegalovirus exposure and HLA in healthy donors. Sequencing was performed with immunoSEQ multiplex PCR; in TCRdb, only in-frame clones are kept and a portion is missing. The sample features tens of thousands of clones, with more than 8% in its top ten. Specimen: PBMCs. The receptor source for this set is a male donor in good health and CMV-seronegative. CDR3s include the opening cysteine and the closing phenylalanine or tryptophan. The order of the fields is J gene, V gene, D gene, CDR3 DNA, CDR3 protein. A D gene is named only where the DNA matches it firmly.

TRBJ1-4,TRBV18,.,TGTGCCAGCTCACCTGCAGGATCTAATGAAAAACTGTTTTTT,CASSPAGSNEKLFF
TRBJ2-2,TRBV30,.,TGTGCCTGGAGTCGACAGGCTTGGACCGGGGAGCTGTTTTTT,CAWSRQAWTGELFF
TRBJ1-1,TRBV5-6,.,TGTGCCAGCAGCTTGGCCGACATCACTGAAGCTTTCTTT,CASSLADITEAFF
TRBJ2-3,TRBV18,TRBD1,TGTGCCAGCTCACCAGTCTGGACAGGGGCTGTAGATACGCAGTATTTT,CASSPVWTGAVDTQYF
TRBJ2-4,TRBV2,.,TGTGCCAGCAGTGATTTCTTTGGGGCAGCCTTC,CASSDFFGAAF
TRBJ2-1,TRBV7-2,TRBD2,TGTGCCAGCAGCTTTAGGGCTAGCGGGAGGTACAATGAGCAGTTCTTC,CASSFRASGRYNEQFF
TRBJ2-2,TRBV7-8,TRBD2,TGTGCCAGCAGCACAACTAGCGGCCGGCGGGCATCGAACACCGGGGAGCTGTTTTTT,CASSTTSGRRASNTGELFF
TRBJ2-3,TRBV5-1,.,TGCGCCAGCAGCTTAGGCGGGTCAGCAGATACGCAGTATTTT,CASSLGGSADTQYF
TRBJ1-3,TRBV30,.,TGTGCCTGGAGTGTAGGGGCGCGAACTGGAAACACCATATATTTT,CAWSVGARTGNTIYF
TRBJ2-7,TRBV4-1,.,TGCGCCAGCAGCCAGCCCCCGCGGGGGCACTACGAGCAGTACTTC,CASSQPPRGHYEQYF
TRBJ2-1,TRBV28,TRBD2,TGTGCCAGCACCCTTGGAGTAGCGGGAGCCCCGGGGTTCTTC,CASTLGVAGAPGFF
TRBJ2-2,TRBV5-1,TRBD1,TGCGCCAGCAGCTTCCAGACAGGGACCAACACCGGGGAGCTGTTTTTT,CASSFQTGTNTGELFF
TRBJ2-1,TRBV18,TRBD1,TGTGCCAGCTCACCATCAACAGGGGGCTCCTACAATGAGCAGTTCTTC,CASSPSTGGSYNEQFF
TRBJ2-7,TRBV7-2,.,TGTGCCAGCAGCTTAGTAATAGTCTACGAGCAGTACTTC,CASSLVIVYEQYF
TRBJ2-6,TRBV19,TRBD1,TGTGCCAGTCGGGACAGGACTGGGGCCAACGTCCTGACTTTC,CASRDRTGANVLTF
TRBJ1-5,TRBV28,.,TGTGCCAGCAGCCGTCCCCCGGGTCAGCCCCAGCATTTT,CASSRPPGQPQHF
TRBJ2-3,TRBV19,.,TGTGCCAGTAGTATCGGCAGGGCAAATACGCAGTATTTT,CASSIGRANTQYF
TRBJ2-3,TRBV29-1,TRBD2,TGCAGCGTTGACGGTTCTAGCGGGGGCCTCACAGATACGCAGTATTTT,CSVDGSSGGLTDTQYF
TRBJ1-3,TRBV19,.,TGTGCCAGTAGTACCCCAGGGACTGGAAACACCATATATTTT,CASSTPGTGNTIYF
TRBJ1-1,TRBV30,.,TGTGCCTTAACGGTCTTTAGCGCTGAAGCTTTCTTT,CALTVFSAEAFF
TRBJ2-2,TRBV2,.,TGTGCCAGCAGGGCCGAGGGCGGGGAGCTGTTTTTT,CASRAEGGELFF
TRBJ2-3,TRBV7-3,TRBD2,TGTGCCAGCAGCCAGGCGGGGGAGATGACAGATACGCAGTATTTT,CASSQAGEMTDTQYF
TRBJ2-2,TRBV6-6,.,TGTGCCAGCACCATACAGGGTCGTAACACCGGGGAGCTGTTTTTT,CASTIQGRNTGELFF
TRBJ1-2,TRBV14,.,TGTGCCAGCACGGCAGGTGTCGAGTATGGCTACACCTTC,CASTAGVEYGYTF
TRBJ2-1,TRBV19,TRBD2,TGTGCCAGTAGACTAGCGGGAGTGGGGTACAATGAGCAGTTCTTC,CASRLAGVGYNEQFF
TRBJ2-1,TRBV30,.,TGTGCCTGGAGTGTACGCGGAGTAGTTTCCAACAATGAGCAGTTCTTC,CAWSVRGVVSNNEQFF
TRBJ2-1,TRBV4-2,.,TGTGCCAGCAGCCAAGATAGGAGAGGTGGAGTAAACGAGGACAATGAGCAGTTCTTC,CASSQDRRGGVNEDNEQFF
TRBJ2-7,TRBV6-1,.,TGTGCCAGCATAAGACAGCCTAGCTACGAGCAGTACTTC,CASIRQPSYEQYF
TRBJ1-4,TRBV19,.,TGTGCCAGTAGTATGCCCAGGGATGCAACTAATGAAAAACTGTTTTTT,CASSMPRDATNEKLFF
TRBJ2-1,TRBV14,TRBD2,TGTGCCAGCAGCCAAGTCGGCGGGAGCTCCTACAATGAGCAGTTCTTC,CASSQVGGSSYNEQFF
TRBJ2-3,TRBV4-1,.,TGCGCCAGCAGCCAGTTGCGGGTGGGAGATACGCAGTATTTT,CASSQLRVGDTQYF
TRBJ2-3,TRBV28,TRBD2,TGTGCCAGCAGACGCCGACTAGCGGGAGGTCCAGATACGCAGTATTTT,CASRRRLAGGPDTQYF
TRBJ2-7,TRBV6-1,.,TGTGCCAGCAGTGAAGCCAGGAGACAAGGGTTAAAGCGGTACGAGCAGTACTTC,CASSEARRQGLKRYEQYF
TRBJ2-7,TRBV19,TRBD1,TGTGCCAGTAGGAAAAACAGGGGCAGCTACGAGCAGTACTTC,CASRKNRGSYEQYF
TRBJ1-1,TRBV4-1,.,TGCGCCAGCAGCCAGGGAGATCTCACTGAAGCTTTCTTT,CASSQGDLTEAFF
TRBJ2-7,TRBV4-2,TRBD1,TGTGCCAGCAGCCAACCCCTCCGGGACAGATACTACGAGCAGTACTTC,CASSQPLRDRYYEQYF
TRBJ2-5,TRBV7-9,.,TGTGCCAGCAGCTTAGCGGCGGGGACCCAGTACTTC,CASSLAAGTQYF
TRBJ2-1,TRBV7-9,.,TGTGCCAGCAGCCCCCCGGGTAGCGGTAACTACAATGAGCAGTTCTTC,CASSPPGSGNYNEQFF
TRBJ1-2,TRBV4-2,TRBD1,TGTGCCAGCAGCCAAGATGCCGGGAACAGGGGATATGGCTACACCTTC,CASSQDAGNRGYGYTF
TRBJ2-1,TRBV20-1,.,TGCAGTACGAACTCCGACAATGAGCAGTTCTTC,CSTNSDNEQFF
TRBJ1-2,TRBV25-1,.,TGTGCCAGCAGTCTAGGGACAAACTATGGCTACACCTTC,CASSLGTNYGYTF
TRBJ1-2,TRBV7-9,.,TGTGCCAGCAGCTTAGTCCGGGGAGGGCATGGCTACACCTTC,CASSLVRGGHGYTF
TRBJ2-7,TRBV19,TRBD2,TGTGCCAGTAGTATTTCGGGTAGCGGGACGGTCGAGCAGTACTTC,CASSISGSGTVEQYF
TRBJ1-1,TRBV19,.,TGTGCCAGCCGAACAGGAAACACTGAAGCTTTCTTT,CASRTGNTEAFF
TRBJ2-1,TRBV20-1,.,TGCAGTGCTAGAGATGGGGGGGAGCAGTTCTTC,CSARDGGEQFF
TRBJ1-1,TRBV7-6,.,TGTGCCAGCAGCTTAGCCGGGACATCTAACACTGAAGCTTTCTTT,CASSLAGTSNTEAFF
TRBJ2-1,TRBV7-6,TRBD2,TGTGCCAGCAGCTCCTCCCTAGCGGGAGCGGGCAATGAGCAGTTCTTC,CASSSSLAGAGNEQFF
TRBJ2-7,TRBV5-1,.,TGCGCCAGCAGCTTGTCACAGGTCTTCTCCTACGAGCAGTACTTC,CASSLSQVFSYEQYF
TRBJ2-7,TRBV12-5,.,TGTGCTAGTGGTCCGGGACTGATTCGGGAGCAGTACTTC,CASGPGLIREQYF
TRBJ2-1,TRBV7-8,TRBD1,TGTGCCAGCAGCTTTTACAGGGGGATCGCATATGAGCAGTTCTTC,CASSFYRGIAYEQFF
TRBJ2-1,TRBV30,.,TGTGCTTCGAGACGGGAGTTGACCTACAATGAGCAGTTCTTC,CASRRELTYNEQFF
TRBJ2-7,TRBV21-1,.,TGTGCCAGCAGGCCCCCGGGACTAGTCTTCTACGAGCAGTACTTC,CASRPPGLVFYEQYF
TRBJ2-1,TRBV6-5,.,TGTGCCAGCAGTTACGGGGCGGAGCCGAATGAGCAGTTCTTC,CASSYGAEPNEQFF
TRBJ2-5,TRBV7-2,TRBD1,TGTGCCAGCAGCACGAACAGGGGTGATAGTGAGACCCAGTACTTC,CASSTNRGDSETQYF